The rows below give T cell receptor beta chains drawn from one sample of a study of shared clonotypes between healthy human individuals. TCRdb's table, derived via immunoSEQ multiplex PCR, lists solely in-frame clones and lacks some. The data show over a million clones, around three quarters seen once. The material sequenced was memory CD4+ T cells from PBMCs. The source of these receptors is a man in his late teens or twenties in good health. Some clones in this sample may be carry-over from other donors' samples. CDR3s include the opening cysteine and the closing phenylalanine or tryptophan. Fields, in order: J gene, V gene, CDR3 protein.

j_call: TRBJ2-3
v_call: TRBV4-1
cdr3_aa: CASSQKVGTSYTDTQYF

j_call: TRBJ1-4
v_call: TRBV12-2
cdr3_aa: CASRLALRGAREKLFF

j_call: TRBJ2-7
v_call: TRBV7-2
cdr3_aa: CASSLRAGGDYEQYF

j_call: TRBJ2-3
v_call: TRBV4-2
cdr3_aa: CATGGVAGGRTDTQYF

j_call: TRBJ2-3
v_call: TRBV2
cdr3_aa: CASRSEGTQYF

j_call: TRBJ2-7
v_call: TRBV7-2
cdr3_aa: CASSTRQGTYEQYF

j_call: TRBJ1-2
v_call: TRBV18
cdr3_aa: CASSPALAGYGYTF

j_call: TRBJ1-1
v_call: TRBV13
cdr3_aa: CASSLGNFGPRQGNTEAFF

j_call: TRBJ1-4
v_call: TRBV2
cdr3_aa: CASSEAINEKLFF

j_call: TRBJ2-1
v_call: TRBV28
cdr3_aa: CASSIPAGVPGFF

j_call: TRBJ1-3
v_call: TRBV5-1
cdr3_aa: CASSRRQQDSGNTIYF

j_call: TRBJ1-2
v_call: TRBV7-2
cdr3_aa: CASSLELEAGTREGYTF

j_call: TRBJ2-1
v_call: TRBV19
cdr3_aa: CASSRTGTRHNEQFF

j_call: TRBJ1-2
v_call: TRBV20-1
cdr3_aa: CRGTPHTF

j_call: TRBJ2-1
v_call: TRBV5-1
cdr3_aa: CASSLSPYGSEQFF

j_call: TRBJ1-2
v_call: TRBV7-2
cdr3_aa: CASSLQGSGYTF

j_call: TRBJ2-2
v_call: TRBV7-2
cdr3_aa: CASSWRRGRAITGELFF

j_call: TRBJ2-2
v_call: TRBV27
cdr3_aa: CASSIRGFTTTGELFF

j_call: TRBJ2-7
v_call: TRBV5-1
cdr3_aa: CASSFQTRPTVSEQYF

j_call: TRBJ1-2
v_call: TRBV7-9
cdr3_aa: CASSLGGIGYGYTF

j_call: TRBJ2-7
v_call: TRBV27
cdr3_aa: CASSIDSLSYEQYF

j_call: TRBJ1-4
v_call: TRBV5-4
cdr3_aa: CASSAGTGRTNEKLFF

j_call: TRBJ2-4
v_call: TRBV19
cdr3_aa: CATRDLLNRGIAKNIRYF

j_call: TRBJ1-2
v_call: TRBV19
cdr3_aa: CASSINLFRRGQFGYTF

j_call: TRBJ2-3
v_call: TRBV9
cdr3_aa: CASSVEGKGTQYF

j_call: TRBJ1-1
v_call: TRBV4-3
cdr3_aa: CASSLETGAYTEAFF

j_call: .
v_call: TRBV7-2
cdr3_aa: CASSRQGAKDEQYF

j_call: TRBJ2-1
v_call: TRBV28
cdr3_aa: CASSLAGSGRAHEQFF

j_call: TRBJ1-4
v_call: TRBV11-2
cdr3_aa: CASSLGDRGAEKLFF

j_call: TRBJ1-2
v_call: TRBV28
cdr3_aa: CASFQGAEYGYTF

j_call: TRBJ2-2
v_call: TRBV6-5
cdr3_aa: CATHRVGDTGELFF

j_call: TRBJ2-7
v_call: TRBV11-2
cdr3_aa: CASSLGPIRYEQYF

j_call: TRBJ2-7
v_call: TRBV25-1
cdr3_aa: CASSGTAQYF

j_call: TRBJ1-1
v_call: TRBV5-4
cdr3_aa: CASSLVANTEAFF

j_call: TRBJ2-7
v_call: TRBV7-9
cdr3_aa: CASTTGTGRDEQYF

j_call: TRBJ2-7
v_call: TRBV5-4
cdr3_aa: CASSSTGAGEQYF

j_call: TRBJ2-3
v_call: TRBV7-3
cdr3_aa: CASSLGGTRTDTQYF

j_call: TRBJ2-7
v_call: TRBV6-5
cdr3_aa: CASRYGTGDYEQYF

j_call: TRBJ2-1
v_call: TRBV7-2
cdr3_aa: CASSSGTSYTPQFF

j_call: TRBJ1-5
v_call: TRBV19
cdr3_aa: CASSTSGWGDQPQHF

j_call: TRBJ2-7
v_call: TRBV5-4
cdr3_aa: CASSPGTAYEQYF

j_call: TRBJ2-5
v_call: TRBV5-1
cdr3_aa: CASSLSLQETQYF

j_call: TRBJ2-1
v_call: TRBV28
cdr3_aa: CASSFLGQGGTRDNEQFF

j_call: TRBJ2-1
v_call: TRBV10-3
cdr3_aa: CAISPRDSSYNEQFF

j_call: TRBJ2-3
v_call: TRBV9
cdr3_aa: CASSVQGAIDTQYF

j_call: TRBJ1-2
v_call: TRBV28
cdr3_aa: CASSPWDRWWGYTF

j_call: TRBJ1-2
v_call: TRBV6-1
cdr3_aa: CASIWGERNYGYTF

j_call: TRBJ2-1
v_call: TRBV30
cdr3_aa: CAWSVDLPYNEQFF